This TCR beta chain came from a study of OX40 agonist ivuxolimab in advanced cancers. Study in general: One hepatocellular carcinoma and a couple of cutaneous melanoma patients partially responded.

Clones were read by immunoSEQ multiplex PCR, and TCRdb kept only the in-frame ones, dropping some. Of 55,000 to 70,000 clones detected, approximately 86% appear once; the ten largest clones hold nearly 0.9%. There are 15 residues in the CDR3. CDR1 and CDR2 from the germline V gene are LNHDA and SQIVND (reference sequence). Trimming removed 6 bases at V and 6 bases at J, with 21 bases between. The clonotype originates from an adult with an advanced solid tumor such as melanoma, head and neck, liver or kidney cancer. The source material was CD4+ or CD8+ T cells sorted from blood, sampled in a trial of the OX40 agonist ivuxolimab. This rearrangement joins TRBV19 to TRBJ2-7; a possible D gene is TRBD1 (6 bases). Here the CDR3 reads CASSSTSGTRGEQYF. The CDR3 DNA reads TGTGCCAGTAGCTCGACCTCCGGGACAAGGGGCGAGCAGTACTTC.